This paragraph reports one TCR beta chain. This record comes from a study of blood T cell repertoires in COVID-19. Overall study context: PBMCs, B-cell-depleted T cells, or T cells provided the cDNA or gDNA that made up the material.

V dropped 3 bases and J dropped 10 bases, with 7 bases sitting between them. In germline, CDR1 is SQVTM, CDR2 ANQGSEA. The CDR3 runs 10 residues. Generated by immunoSEQ multiplex PCR, the TCRdb table keeps only in-frame clones and is missing some. The table includes 110,000 or so clones, approximately 87% detected once. The sample taken for sequencing was peripheral blood. The J gene is TRBJ2-1, the V gene TRBV29-1; D unclear. This sequence originates from a woman aged 45-59 years with acute or convalescent COVID-19. CDR3 DNA: TGCAGCGTTGATAGCCCAGAGCAGTTCTTC. It codes for CSVDSPEQFF.